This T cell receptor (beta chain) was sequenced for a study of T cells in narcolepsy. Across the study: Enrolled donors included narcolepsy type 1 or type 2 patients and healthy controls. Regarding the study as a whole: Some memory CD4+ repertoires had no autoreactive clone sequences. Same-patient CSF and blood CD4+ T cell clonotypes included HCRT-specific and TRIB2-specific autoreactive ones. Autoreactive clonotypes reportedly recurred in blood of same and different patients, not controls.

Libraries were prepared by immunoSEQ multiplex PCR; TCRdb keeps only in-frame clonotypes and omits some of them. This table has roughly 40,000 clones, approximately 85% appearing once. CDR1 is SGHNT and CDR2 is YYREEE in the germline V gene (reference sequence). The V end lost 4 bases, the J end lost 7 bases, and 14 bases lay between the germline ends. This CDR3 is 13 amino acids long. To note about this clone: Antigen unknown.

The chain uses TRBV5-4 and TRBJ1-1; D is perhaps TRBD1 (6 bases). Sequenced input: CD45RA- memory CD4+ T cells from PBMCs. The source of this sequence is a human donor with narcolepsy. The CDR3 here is CASSGAGEGEAFF. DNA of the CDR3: TGTGCCAGCAGCGGAGCAGGGGAGGGTGAAGCTTTCTTT.